The 17 T cell receptor beta chains presented below share a single source sample, sequenced in a study of T cell clones after liver transplantation. Libraries were prepared by immunoSEQ multiplex PCR; TCRdb keeps only in-frame clonotypes and omits some of them. The sample holds tens of thousands of clones, over 60% seen once. The sample in question was CD4+ T cells from blood, obtained at the 22-month timepoint. The origin of the receptors is a human patient who received a liver transplant. Some T cells may originate from the graft donor.

This clone occurred once. Other DNA sequences within the sample encode an identical CDR3. For the CDR3, the DNA is TGCGCCAGCAGCAGCACAGGGGGGGAGACCCAGTACTTC. This encodes CASSSTGGETQYF. The rearrangement links TRBV5-1 to TRBJ2-5, with 8 positions matching TRBD1. V was pared by 4 bases and J by 5 bases, with 4 bases of the junction left unmatched. This CDR3 has 13 residues. The germline CDR1 and CDR2 sequences are SGHRS and YFSETQ.

This chain links TRBV6-1 with TRBJ2-7; D is ambiguous. Germline V gives CDR1 MNHNS, CDR2 SASEGT. The CDR3 consists of 14 residues. V gave up 6 bases and J gave up 0 bases, with 12 bases separating them. The CDR3 DNA reads TGTGCCAGCAGCGGACGGTTAACCTCCTACGAGCAGTACTTC. Its protein product is CASSGRLTSYEQYF.

V is TRBV7-9 and J is TRBJ1-2; TRBD1 is a possible D gene (5 bases). The V gene's germline CDR1 is SEHNR and CDR2 FQNEAQ (reference sequence). Deletions cut 5 bases from V and 6 bases from J, with 19 bases between. This CDR3 is built from 15 residues. For the CDR3, the DNA is TGTGCCAGCAGCCTCACATTGGTAGGGGCCCATGGCTACACCTTC. Encoded protein: CASSLTLVGAHGYTF. Variable domain in full (rest from reference TRBV7-9 and TRBJ1-2): DTGVSQNPRHKITKRGQNVTFRCDPISEHNRLYWYRQTLGQGPEFLTYFQNEAQLEKSRLLSDRFSAERPKGSFSTLEIQRTEQGDSAMYLCASSLTLVGAHGYTFGSGTRLTVV.

The sample holds one count of this clone. The J gene is TRBJ2-3, the V gene TRBV5-1, with D hard to call. The V end lost 4 bases, the J end lost 2 bases, and 2 bases lay between the germline ends. The CDR3 has 11 amino acids. Germline V gives CDR1 SGHRS, CDR2 YFSETQ. CDR3 sequence: CASSDTDTQYF. The CDR3 DNA reads as TGCGCCAGCAGCGACACAGATACGCAGTATTTT.

This clone was seen once. V is TRBV19 and J is TRBJ1-1, with a weak D call TRBD1 (6 bases). This CDR3 contains 16 residues. The V gene's germline CDR1 is LNHDA and CDR2 SQIVND (reference sequence). Trimming shortened V by 2 bases and J by 6 bases, and 19 bases separated the two germline ends. The CDR3: CASSIRGGTAHAEAFF. CDR3 sequence (DNA): TGTGCCAGTAGTATAAGGGGGGGAACCGCACACGCTGAAGCTTTCTTT.

V gene TRBV7-2 combines with J gene TRBJ1-2, with 7 bases matching TRBD1. Per germline, CDR1 SGHTA and CDR2 FQGNSA. CDR3 length equals 13 residues. After removal of 1 base from V and 8 bases from J, the junction contained 4 bases not matched to a gene. The CDR3 nucleotides are TGTGCCAGCAGCTTAGAGGGGGCGCGGGGCTACACCTTC. Its translation is CASSLEGARGYTF.

The chain joins TRBV6-1 to TRBJ1-3, with D tentatively TRBD1 (5 bases). CDR1 and CDR2 (germline): MNHNS, SASEGT. V was pared by 8 bases and J by 4 bases, with 12 bases between. This CDR3 has 13 amino acids. The DNA for the CDR3 is TGTGCCAGCTCAGGGCTTCGAGGAAACACCATATATTTT. Translating it yields CASSGLRGNTIYF.

This clone has more than one count but fewer than ten. CDR3 residues: CASSSRLLSGYEQYF. The CDR3 region has the DNA TGTGCCAGCAGCTCCCGACTGTTGAGTGGCTACGAGCAGTACTTC. The chain is built from TRBV11-2 and TRBJ2-7; D is uncertain. Trimming took off 4 bases at V and 3 bases at J, with 16 bases between the two ends. Germline-derived CDR1 and CDR2 are SGHAT and FQNNGV. This CDR3 is built from 15 residues. The full variable domain, rest sourced from reference TRBV11-2 and TRBJ2-7, is EAGVAQSPRYKIIEKRQSVAFWCNPISGHATLYWYQQILGQGPKLLIQFQNNGVVDDSQLPKDRFSAERLKGVDSTLKIQPAKLEDSAVYLCASSSRLLSGYEQYFGPGTRLTVT.

The table lists this clone with a few counts. The genes are TRBV28 and TRBJ1-2; TRBD1 agrees at 10 bases. Germline V gene lookup returns CDR1 MDHEN and CDR2 SYDVKM. The CDR3 has 13 residues. V was clipped by 8 bases and J by 4 bases; unmatched bases: 4. This chain's CDR3 is CASGQGDGYGYTF. The CDR3, as DNA: TGTGCCAGCGGACAGGGGGATGGCTATGGCTACACCTTC.

V is TRBV5-5 and J is TRBJ1-6, with no clear D. The V gene's germline CDR1 is SGHKS and CDR2 YYEKEE (reference sequence). The V gene lost 4 bases and the J gene lost 7 bases, with 12 bases spanning the gap. The CDR3 is 14 amino acids. In nucleotides, the CDR3 is TGTGCCAGCAGCCCCGGACTGGTAAATTCACCCCTCCACTTT. This encodes CASSPGLVNSPLHF.

The chain links TRBV20-1 to TRBJ2-7; D is undetermined. CDR3 length: 11 residues. Looked up from germline, CDR1 is DFQATT and CDR2 is SNEGSKA (reference sequence). The V gene lost 3 bases and the J gene lost 3 bases, with 6 bases spanning the gap. CDR3 loop: CSASYSYEQYF. The CDR3 DNA reads TGCAGTGCTAGCTACAGCTACGAGCAGTACTTC.

With respect to this clone: Other nucleotide sequences in the sample specify the same CDR3. This rearrangement joins TRBV6-1 to TRBJ1-2; TRBD1 might be the D (6 bases). Per the germline V gene, CDR1 is MNHNS and CDR2 is SASEGT. The CDR3 length is 13 residues. Trimming stripped 4 bases from V and 8 bases from J, with 14 bases between. CDR3 sequence (DNA): TGTGCCAGCAGTGGAAGAGGGGGTCGGGGCTACACCTTC. It encodes CASSGRGGRGYTF.

This clone was seen more than once but under ten times. DNA of the CDR3: TGTGCCAGCAGCCCTGGGACAGGGGGCGGATACACCGGGGAGCTGTTTTTT. Translating gives CASSPGTGGGYTGELFF. J is TRBJ2-2 and V is TRBV7-9; 12 bases match TRBD1. J lost 3 bases, V lost 5 bases, and 7 bases had no gene match. Germline-derived CDR1 and CDR2 are SEHNR and FQNEAQ (reference sequence). This CDR3 has 17 residues.

This sequence joins TRBV7-2 and TRBJ1-3; TRBD1 matches 8 bases. Germline CDR1 is SGHTA and CDR2 is FQGNSA. Trimming at V came to 5 bases and at J to 4 bases, leaving 7 bases not matched to a gene. The CDR3 length is 15 residues. The CDR3 loop reads CASSVMDRAGNTIYF. CDR3 bases: TGTGCCAGCAGCGTAATGGACAGGGCCGGAAACACCATATATTTT.

The chain has TRBV28 and TRBJ2-6; D uncertain. The V end was cut by 10 bases, the J end by 2 bases, with 9 bases between. Germline V gene sequence: CDR1 MDHEN, CDR2 SYDVKM. The CDR3 loop spans 13 amino acids. The CDR3 here is CAIWGTGANVLTF. The CDR3 DNA follows: TGTGCCATTTGGGGAACTGGGGCCAACGTCCTGACTTTC. Variable domain in full (rest from reference TRBV28 and TRBJ2-6): DVKVTQSSRYLVKRTGEKVFLECVQDMDHENMFWYRQDPGLGLRLIYFSYDVKMKEKGDIPEGYSVSREKKERFSLILESASTNQTSMYLCAIWGTGANVLTFGAGSRLTVL.

The CDR3 loop reads CASSQDGGADTQYF. For the CDR3, the DNA is TGTGCCAGCAGCCAAGATGGGGGTGCAGATACGCAGTATTTT. The V and J genes are TRBV14 and TRBJ2-3, with D possibly called TRBD1 or TRBD2 (5 bases each). V lost 0 bases to trimming and J lost 4 bases, with 8 bases between them. Germline lookup yields CDR1 SGHDN and CDR2 FVKESK. This CDR3 has 14 amino acids.

The chain is built from TRBV2 and TRBJ2-2, with unresolved D. V shed 7 bases and J shed 3 bases, with 12 bases lying between them. The CDR3 runs 14 residues. From germline, CDR1 is SNHLY and CDR2 FYNNEI. As DNA, the CDR3 is TGTGCCAGCAACCAAGGCTTCGACACCGGGGAGCTGTTTTTT. Translated, it gives CASNQGFDTGELFF.